This passage covers 30 T cell receptor beta chains from one sample sequenced in a study of cytomegalovirus exposure and HLA in healthy donors. The PCR contained 60 Vbeta and 13 Jbeta primers. Some clones are missing from TCRdb's copy, which holds only in-frame ones; the method was immunoSEQ multiplex PCR. The table records around 130,000 clones, 8% to 9.5% of them present only once. Material: PBMCs. The receptor set was obtained from a man between 35 and 55 years old in good health and CMV-seronegative.

This chain connects TRBV19 to TRBJ1-5; no clear D gene. This CDR3 has 15 residues. In germline, CDR1 is LNHDA, CDR2 SQIVND (reference sequence). V gave up 4 bases and J gave up 4 bases, with 14 bases separating them. The CDR3: CASSTGRGSNQPQHF. The DNA for the CDR3 is TGTGCCAGTAGTACTGGGCGGGGTTCAAATCAGCCCCAGCATTTT. Full variable domain (remainder filled in from reference TRBV19 and TRBJ1-5): DGGITQSPKYLFRKEGQNVTLSCEQNLNHDAMYWYRQDPGQGLRLIYYSQIVNDFQKGDIAEGYSVSREKKESFPLTVTSAQKNPTAFYLCASSTGRGSNQPQHFGDGTRLSIL.

This clone was observed a few times. The gene calls are TRBV4-1 and TRBJ1-5, with 10 bases that match TRBD1. V was pared by 1 base and J by 5 bases, with 8 bases of the junction left unmatched. Germline assignment: CDR1 MGHRA and CDR2 YSYEKL. This CDR3 is 17 amino acids long. CDR3 loop: CASSQGLGQGIDQPQHF. CDR3 DNA: TGCGCCAGCAGCCAAGGTTTGGGACAGGGGATCGATCAGCCCCAGCATTTT.

This chain joins TRBV9 and TRBJ2-5; 7 bases match TRBD1. Trimming cost V 4 bases and J 6 bases; bases outside gene matches: 6. Germline V gene data show CDR1 as SGDLS and CDR2 as YYNGEE. This CDR3 has 13 amino acids. CDR3 in DNA: TGTGCCAGCAGCTCCTGGGACAGCCAGACCCAGTACTTC. This gives the protein CASSSWDSQTQYF.

This clone was counted only a few times. The chain couples TRBV5-1 to TRBJ2-7; D unclear. V lost 0 bases, J lost 0 bases, and 13 bases lay in between. Germline assignment: CDR1 SGHRS and CDR2 YFSETQ. The CDR3 totals 16 residues. The DNA of the CDR3 is TGCGCCAGCAGCTTGGATAGGCCCAGAGGCTCCTACGAGCAGTACTTC. It codes for CASSLDRPRGSYEQYF.

This clone showed up just a few times. The rearrangement links TRBV27 to TRBJ2-1, with 8 bases matching TRBD2. Germline V gene lookup returns CDR1 MNHEY and CDR2 SMNVEV (reference sequence). The CDR3 has 14 amino acids. V was clipped by 3 bases and J by 4 bases; unmatched bases: 2. The CDR3 is CASSFGGEYNEQFF. Here the CDR3 DNA reads TGTGCCAGCAGTTTCGGGGGGGAATACAATGAGCAGTTCTTC.

The gene calls are TRBV4-2 and TRBJ2-3; 8 bases are a match to TRBD2. The CDR3 is made up of 16 amino acids. The V gene end was trimmed by 1 base and the J gene end by 0 bases; junction bases not matched to a gene: 3. Germline V gene data show CDR1 as LGHNA and CDR2 as YNFKEQ. The CDR3 coding sequence is TGTGCCAGCAGCCAAGCTCCTAGCGGGAGCACAGATACGCAGTATTTT. The encoded protein is CASSQAPSGSTDTQYF.

The chain employs TRBV7-9 and TRBJ1-4; D might be TRBD1 (5 bases). The CDR3 is 17 residues long. Germline values: CDR1 SEHNR, CDR2 FQNEAQ (reference sequence). V shed 5 bases and J shed 8 bases, with 24 bases lying between them. CDR3 DNA sequence: TGTGCCAGCAGCGAGGATCAGGGTGCAGGTTGGCAGGAAAAACTGTTTTTT. This codes for CASSEDQGAGWQEKLFF.

This chain uses TRBV19 with TRBJ1-1; TRBD1 might be the D (6 bases). Deletions cut 4 bases from V and 5 bases from J, with 11 bases between. Germline V gene sequence: CDR1 LNHDA, CDR2 SQIVND (reference sequence). This CDR3 is built from 13 residues. CDR3 amino acids: CASSTTGQTEAFF. In DNA, the CDR3 is TGTGCCAGTAGTACCACAGGGCAGACTGAAGCTTTCTTT.

This clone has only a few counts. V usage is TRBV30 and J usage is TRBJ1-6; tentatively, D is TRBD1 (5 bases). The CDR3 is made up of 13 amino acids. V was shortened by 5 bases and J by 9 bases, with 14 bases between the two germline ends. CDR1 and CDR2 from the germline V gene are GTSNPN and SVGIG (reference sequence). In DNA form, the CDR3 reads TGTGCCTGGGGCCGGGGGGGTGCTTCACCCCTCCACTTT. Translation: CAWGRGGASPLHF.

The chain has TRBV13 and TRBJ2-1; 8 bases align to TRBD2. Unmatched junction bases numbered 8, after V lost 4 bases and J lost 6 bases. CDR3 length: 15 amino acids. The germline V gene has CDR1 PRHDT and CDR2 FYEKMQ (reference sequence). CDR3 in amino acids: CASSSRGGVRNEQFF. DNA for the CDR3: TGTGCCAGCAGCTCACGGGGGGGCGTCCGCAATGAGCAGTTCTTC. The whole variable domain, remainder taken from reference TRBV13 and TRBJ2-1, is AAGVIQSPRHLIKEKRETATLKCYPIPRHDTVYWYQQGPGQDPQFLISFYEKMQSDKGSIPDRFSAQQFSDYHSELNMSSLELGDSALYFCASSSRGGVRNEQFFGPGTRLTVL.

V gene TRBV6-5 combines with J gene TRBJ1-2; D gene unclear. The CDR3 runs to 14 residues. Deletions cut 2 bases from V and 0 bases from J, with 7 bases between. Germline V gene data show CDR1 as MNHEY and CDR2 as SVGAGI. The CDR3 bases are TGTGCCAGCAGTTACGTCGGTCCTAACTATGGCTACACCTTC. It specifies CASSYVGPNYGYTF.

This clone was counted a few times. The V and J genes are TRBV4-1 and TRBJ1-4, with TRBD1 matching over 7 bases. The CDR3 loop spans 14 amino acids. After removal of 5 bases from V and 8 bases from J, the junction contained 8 bases not matched to a gene. The germline V gene encodes CDR1 MGHRA and CDR2 YSYEKL. The CDR3 reads CASSSGTEVEKLFF. The CDR3, as DNA: TGCGCCAGCAGCTCCGGGACAGAAGTGGAAAAACTGTTTTTT.

This clone was seen a handful of times. The sample carries other DNA sequences with the same CDR3. The chain couples TRBV19 to TRBJ1-1, with TRBD1 matching 7 bases. Germline V gene lookup returns CDR1 LNHDA and CDR2 SQIVND (reference sequence). Trimming at V came to 6 bases and at J to 6 bases, leaving 16 bases not matched to a gene. CDR3 length: 16 residues. CDR3 in DNA: TGTGCCAGTAGGTCCCGGGCAGGGGGAAAAGGGGCTGAAGCTTTCTTT. Amino acids: CASRSRAGGKGAEAFF.

This chain connects TRBV28 to TRBJ2-7; D might be TRBD2 (5 bases). V lost 3 bases and J 0 bases, leaving 12 bases between the germline ends. The CDR3 length is 15 residues. CDR1 and CDR2 from the germline V gene are MDHEN and SYDVKM. CDR3 sequence (DNA): TGTGCCAGCAGTTTCAGCCAGCGGATCTCCTACGAGCAGTACTTC. The encoded protein is CASSFSQRISYEQYF.

This clone has only a few counts. The chain uses TRBV5-1 and TRBJ2-3; 11 bases match TRBD2. Germline values: CDR1 SGHRS, CDR2 YFSETQ. CDR3 length equals 16 residues. With V trimmed by 4 bases and J by 4 bases, 8 bases remained unmatched. CDR3 sequence (DNA): TGCGCCAGCAGCCTGTCTGGTAGCGGGGGGGCAGATACGCAGTATTTT. This codes for CASSLSGSGGADTQYF.

This clone was seen only a few times. The chain joins TRBV6-1 to TRBJ1-5; D call uncertain. Per germline, CDR1 MNHNS and CDR2 SASEGT. V lost 4 bases to trimming and J lost 5 bases, with 15 bases between them. The CDR3 runs 15 residues. CDR3 in amino acids: CASSGRKSGYQPQHF. The DNA of the CDR3 is TGTGCCAGCAGTGGAAGGAAATCGGGGTATCAGCCCCAGCATTTT.

This clone was seen a handful of times. The rearrangement links TRBV6-6 to TRBJ2-1; D is perhaps TRBD1 (5 bases). Trimming removed 8 bases at V and 8 bases at J, with 16 bases between. The CDR3 contains 13 residues. The germline V gene encodes CDR1 MNHNY and CDR2 SVGAGI (reference sequence). In DNA form, the CDR3 reads TGTGCCAGCCTGAAGGGGCAAGGCCATGAGCAGTTCTTC. This sequence encodes CASLKGQGHEQFF.

V and J are TRBV15 and TRBJ2-7; D gene uncertain. The CDR3 covers 12 residues. Per the germline V gene, CDR1 is LNHNV and CDR2 is YYDKDF (reference sequence). V lost 0 bases and J lost 7, with 7 bases in between. The CDR3 region is CATSRDSLEQYF. CDR3 DNA: TGTGCCACCAGCAGAGATAGTCTGGAGCAGTACTTC.

This clone was counted between two and nine times. This chain joins TRBV2 and TRBJ1-3; maybe TRBD1 (5 bases). The CDR3 is 15 residues long. CDR1 and CDR2 (germline): SNHLY, FYNNEI. V shed 5 bases and J shed 8 bases, with 19 bases lying between them. The CDR3 region has the DNA TGTGCCAGCAGTCGCGACAGAGCGACTGGGGACACCATATATTTT. Residues: CASSRDRATGDTIYF.

The chain couples TRBV6-5 to TRBJ2-3; TRBD2 matches 8 bases. CDR1 is MNHEY and CDR2 is SVGAGI in the germline V gene. Unmatched junction bases numbered 14, after V lost 6 bases and J lost 9 bases. The CDR3 consists of 15 residues. The CDR3 protein is CASSPRGLVRVTQYF. CDR3 in DNA: TGTGCCAGCAGCCCGCGGGGACTAGTCAGGGTCACGCAGTATTTT.

The V gene is TRBV19, the J gene TRBJ2-7; D is possibly TRBD2 (6 bases). V shed 5 bases and J shed 0 bases, with 11 bases lying between them. The CDR3 covers 14 residues. Per the germline V gene, CDR1 is LNHDA and CDR2 is SQIVND (reference sequence). The CDR3 protein is CASSASGASYEQYF. The CDR3 DNA follows: TGTGCCAGTAGTGCATCGGGAGCCTCCTACGAGCAGTACTTC.

This clone was detected only a few times. The chain has TRBV27 and TRBJ1-6, with D perhaps matching TRBD1 (6 bases). Trimming cost V 5 bases and J 5 bases, with 10 bases left between them. The CDR3 runs 14 residues. The germline gives CDR1 MNHEY, CDR2 SMNVEV (reference sequence). The CDR3 nucleotides are TGTGCCAGCAGTACAGGGTCTCATAATTCACCCCTCCACTTT. Translating it yields CASSTGSHNSPLHF.

This CDR3 is CASSLGRTEAFF. CDR3 sequence (DNA): TGCGCCAGCAGCTTGGGGAGGACTGAAGCTTTCTTT. The V and J genes are TRBV5-1 and TRBJ1-1, with D unclear. Trimming left V 0 bases short and J 5 bases short, with 5 bases between. The CDR3 length is 12 residues. Germline CDR1 reads SGHRS; CDR2 reads YFSETQ.

This clone occurred a few times. The chain links TRBV7-2 to TRBJ2-1; 7 nucleotides align to TRBD1. Germline V gene sequence: CDR1 SGHTA, CDR2 FQGNSA. The CDR3 has 19 residues. Germline trimming cut 2 bases from V and 4 bases from J; bases unmatched to any gene: 17. The CDR3 DNA follows: TGTGCCAGCAGCTTATGGGCACCGACTACGAGGGGGCTATACAATGAGCAGTTCTTC. This translates into CASSLWAPTTRGLYNEQFF.

This chain connects TRBV19 to TRBJ2-2; D perhaps matches TRBD1 (6 bases). This CDR3 is 16 amino acids long. Trimming pared 3 bases from V and 0 bases from J, leaving 11 bases between. CDR1 is LNHDA, CDR2 SQIVND, per germline (reference sequence). CDR3: CASSITRGTNTGELFF. DNA of the CDR3: TGTGCCAGTAGTATCACGAGGGGGACGAACACCGGGGAGCTGTTTTTT. Based on the CDR3 plus reference TRBV19 and TRBJ2-2, the full variable domain is DGGITQSPKYLFRKEGQNVTLSCEQNLNHDAMYWYRQDPGQGLRLIYYSQIVNDFQKGDIAEGYSVSREKKESFPLTVTSAQKNPTAFYLCASSITRGTNTGELFFGEGSRLTVL.

This clone was seen a handful of times. The V call is TRBV29-1, the J call TRBJ2-1; TRBD2 agrees at 9 bases. Germline-derived CDR1 and CDR2 are SQVTM and ANQGSEA. The V segment lost 5 bases and the J segment 1 base; nucleotides outside the gene matches: 0. This CDR3 has 13 amino acids. The CDR3 DNA sequence: TGCAGCGTTAGCGGGGGGTCCTACAATGAGCAGTTCTTC. Translated: CSVSGGSYNEQFF.

This clone has just a few counts. This chain uses TRBV2 with TRBJ2-5; D might be TRBD2 (5 bases). V gave up 5 bases and J gave up 11 bases, with 15 bases separating them. CDR1 is SNHLY, CDR2 FYNNEI, per germline. CDR3 length: 12 amino acids. CDR3 in amino acids: CASSLGAWEQYF. Written as DNA, the CDR3 is TGTGCCAGCAGTCTAGGAGCTTGGGAGCAGTACTTC. Together with reference TRBV2 and TRBJ2-5, the CDR3 gives the full variable domain: EPEVTQTPSHQVTQMGQEVILRCVPISNHLYFYWYRQILGQKVEFLVSFYNNEISEKSEIFDDQFSVERPDGSNFTLKIRSTKLEDSAMYFCASSLGAWEQYFGPGTRLLVL.

The V call is TRBV7-9, the J call TRBJ2-2; D unresolved. This CDR3 is 12 amino acids long. CDR1 is SEHNR and CDR2 is FQNEAQ in the germline V gene (reference sequence). V lost 7 bases and J lost 6, with 9 bases in between. CDR3 nucleotides: TGTGCCAGCACCGAGGATCCCGGGGAGCTGTTTTTT. Its protein product is CASTEDPGELFF.

The V gene is TRBV5-1, the J gene TRBJ2-5, with D possibly being TRBD2 (6 bases). Germline V gene lookup returns CDR1 SGHRS and CDR2 YFSETQ. Trimming pared 2 bases from V and 2 bases from J, leaving 16 bases between. CDR3 length: 16 residues. The CDR3 coding sequence is TGCGCCAGCAGCTTAGTAGCGGCGGAAAATCAAGAGACCCAGTACTTC. It is translated as CASSLVAAENQETQYF.

This chain links TRBV4-1 with TRBJ2-5; 8 bases are shared with TRBD2. The CDR3 runs to 15 residues. From germline, CDR1 is MGHRA and CDR2 YSYEKL. The ends lost 0 bases at V and 1 base at J; junction bases unmatched: 1. The CDR3 region is CASSQERGGQETQYF. The CDR3 DNA sequence: TGCGCCAGCAGCCAAGAACGGGGGGGCCAAGAGACCCAGTACTTC.